This TCR beta chain was sequenced during a study of cytomegalovirus exposure and HLA in healthy donors (dated by TCRdb to between 2016 and 2019). Concerning the study at large: An earlier analysis of about 530 of the donors reported 276 Gb of sequence data and approximately 120 million unique TCR beta sequences obtained from around 190 million T cells. HLA typing included class I and class II loci at four-digit resolution. The study aimed to test whether cataloging public T cell receptors could reveal signatures of past pathogen exposure. To predict cytomegalovirus infection status, the study combined high-throughput TCR immunosequencing, statistical association of individual TCRs with disease status, and machine learning. The study profiled the T cell repertoires of more than 500 subjects by immunosequencing and related them to cytomegalovirus serostatus. Donor age, sex, ethnicity and CMV serostatus were compiled alongside the repertoire data. Several DR-DQ haplotypes were treated as single units for association and clustering because of strong linkage in the cohort. Along with the approximately 650-subject first cohort, a separate validation cohort of 120 different subjects was used. A later analysis re-examined previously published TCR beta repertoires from several hundred donors and added high-resolution HLA genotyping to investigate patterns of TCR occurrence. In the later analysis, no new phenotypic data were used to find candidate immune exposures; instead, reliance was placed on TCR beta sequences and their occurrence across donors. An earlier analysis of 587 of the donors used high-throughput TCR beta sequencing to judge whether each TCR beta V gene segment behaved as functional or pseudogenic. On average, 235,054 unique TCR beta nucleotide sequences were sequenced per donor among 398 genotyped donors of the cohort, with roughly 19% of those sequences being non-productive. Typing coverage varied by locus: about 620-640 donors for A, B, C, DRB1 and DQB1; some 520 for DQA1; more than 600 for DPA1; 450 to 480 for DPB1. An early release covering some 640 HLA-typed donors comprised roughly 300 gigabases of sequencing data and roughly 86 million unique TCR sequences. All discovery cohort repertoires had been generated using a single sequencing platform. A later genetic analysis took genome-wide SNP genotypes for about 65% of the 666 donors and used that subset as a discovery cohort. The genetic ancestry cluster associated with self-reported Caucasian donors included 65% to 90% of the 398 genotyped donors.

The cohort consisted of some 730 healthy bone marrow donors. At the time of sampling, every cohort member was nominally healthy, though immune exposures that went unrecorded were likely present. The donor tested CMV seropositive and was one of the 289 seropositive cohort members. Each donor provided a peripheral blood sample, and peripheral blood mononuclear cells were used for TCR beta sequencing. The Qiagen DNeasy Blood Extraction Kit was used to extract genomic DNA from the blood cell samples. V loses 1 base of germline sequence and J loses 6 bases, and the interval between the two ends is 13 bases. The germline V gene supplies CDR1 SGHVS and CDR2 FNYEAQ. The CDR3 starts with the cysteine, ends with the phenylalanine, and has 16 residues. Only the CDR3 portion is preserved as DNA: 48 bases, with reading frame beginning at the first base. The method behind the library was the immunoSEQ multiplex PCR assay. For the multiplex PCR, a mixture combining 60 forward primers for TCR Vbeta segments and 13 reverse primers for TCR Jbeta segments was used. The CDR3 region of rearranged TCR beta genes was amplified from genomic DNA by a multiplex PCR assay. The amplified TCR beta libraries were sequenced on the Illumina HiSeq System as 87-base-pair reads. Per the original workflow: A later analysis tallied about 77 million unique TCR beta chains across the 666 repertoires, and approximately 9.9 million of those chains were shared by two or more donors. To remove PCR and sequencing errors, raw reads were error-corrected and collapsed into unique sequences using a nearest-neighbor algorithm that merged closely related sequences. Alignment of CDR3 sequences to IMGT reference sequences was used to assign V, D and J gene segments. For a sequence to be retained, a match of at least six nucleotides to both a V gene segment and a J gene segment was required. A rearrangement was called productive if the CDR3 had no stop codons and remained in frame with V and J, and every other rearrangement was called non-productive. CDR3 was defined according to IMGT convention as the region running from the second conserved V-encoded cysteine to the conserved J-encoded phenylalanine. The earlier analysis of 500 to 600 of the donors excluded sequences that lacked an unambiguous match to a single V gene segment. An earlier analysis of several hundred of the donors called V segments functional above 56.7% productive rearrangements and segregating when the between-donor standard deviation exceeded 5%. A statistical classification framework was built to diagnose cytomegalovirus status from the catalog of TCR beta chain sequences. In a later analysis, V and J genes were assigned by comparing TCR nucleotide sequences against IMGT/GENE-DB human TR gene sequences. The TCRdist pipeline was used in a later analysis to assign CDR3 sequences and most-parsimonious VDJ recombination scenarios. A later analysis defined each TCR beta chain by its CDR3 amino acid sequence plus V-gene family, and excluded reads lacking a unique V-gene family. To address suspected cross-contamination and a sequencing artifact, a later analysis removed over 500 highly shared, low-generation-probability nucleotide sequences. For each public chain, a later analysis derived a clonal expansion index from normalized ranks of inferred template counts within each repertoire. In a later analysis, generation probabilities were computed with a VDJ recombination model fitted to out-of-frame rearrangements, and the resulting probabilities were checked against IGoR. Hypergeometric tests were used in a later analysis to score TCR-TCR, TCR-HLA and TCR-CMV co-occurrence, with a repertoire-size bias correction applied to the TCR pairs. To estimate false discovery rates, a later analysis permuted the HLA or CMV assignments 20 times. In a later analysis, co-occurring TCRs were grouped using DBSCAN, with TCRdist sequence similarity added in when clustering inside HLA-allele-positive subsets. Co-occurrence clustering excluded repertoires with fewer than 30,000 or more than 120,000 public chains, plus five with anomalous nucleotide sharing. TCRdb limited this immuneACCESS table to in-frame rearrangements with V and J called. A share of clones is missing; checked studies link under half to unresolved V genes, and the rest is unexplained. V, J and clone size reflect that table, while D and trimming were determined from the DNA. The sample's records list tens of thousands of clones. Approximately 4.2% of the sample belongs to the ten largest clones.

Concerning this clone: Its antigen is still unknown.

Results the study describes overall, beyond this receptor: In a later analysis, HLA-associated TCR beta chains showed more clonal expansion and lower generation probabilities than non-associated chains that were equally common. Linkage disequilibrium might explain the correlated functional status among segregating V segments, but an unknown experimental factor could not be excluded. A few of the identified cytomegalovirus-associated TCR beta chains were confirmed in vitro to be specific for cytomegalovirus antigens. Because HLA typing was missing for some donors at each locus, association tests included only the typed subset. A later analysis found that TCR association rates varied across HLA loci, with DRB1 alleles showing the most associated TCRs and HLA-C alleles the fewest. A later analysis found that most CMV-associated TCR beta chains appeared HLA-restricted, with HLA associations seemingly driven largely by CMV exposure. At a false discovery rate of 0.05, a later analysis linked 16,000 or so TCR beta sequences to specific HLA alleles. Because counts were too low, 15 or so rarely observed V segments, including chromosome 9 orphons, were excluded from the earlier analysis of 587 of the donors. In both the original and validation cohorts, the classifier was reported to diagnose cytomegalovirus status with high specificity and sensitivity. Across donors, most TCR sequences were observed very rarely, whereas some public TCRs were present in many individuals. Several of the top co-occurrence clusters appeared to be linked to parvovirus B19, influenza, CMV and Epstein-Barr virus, according to a later analysis. In the study, some 160 TCR beta chains were listed as associated with cytomegalovirus. The authors suggested that the approach could potentially be extended to other disease states and immunological phenotypes. This cohort had only TCR beta chains sequenced, and the lack of alpha or paired-chain data limited which features could be detected. When HLA alleles, especially DR and DQ, strongly co-occurred, TCR associations were difficult to assign to individual alleles. A further reported finding was that TCR beta sequences accurately predicted the HLA-A and HLA-B alleles for most subjects in the first cohort. Compared with the approximately 710-donor mean, donors in an Asian-associated ancestry cluster had fewer N-insertions in productive TCRs, according to a later genetic analysis. A group of highly shared sequence variants was considered likely to be a technical artifact of the sequencing pipeline. The presence/absence analyses assumed that sequencing depth was roughly uniform across donors, and that assumption may not be true. The 87-base-pair reads could not distinguish some IMGT-functional V segments, including TRBV6-2 and TRBV6-3, so those segments were excluded. An earlier analysis of approximately 540 of the donors showed that most TCR beta V segments appeared in productive rearrangements either about 90% or about 30% of the time, which broadly matched IMGT annotations. Immune exposure information for the cohort was limited to CMV serostatus. An association between a missense DCLRE1C variant and V-gene and J-gene trimming of TCR beta chains was found in a later genetic analysis and replicated in an independent cohort.

Material: PBMCs. The clonotype was recovered from a young man in good health and CMV-seropositive. The V gene is TRBV7-6 and the J gene is TRBJ1-6; tentative D gene TRBD1, with 5 bases matching. The DNA is TGTGCCAGCAGCTTAGACGTCAAGGGGTTTAATTCACCCCTCCACTTT. Its translation is CASSLDVKGFNSPLHF.